Listed below are T cell receptor beta chains from one sample, sequenced in a study of blood T cell repertoires in COVID-19. The protocol was immunoSEQ multiplex PCR, while the TCRdb copy is restricted to in-frame clones and leaves out a portion. The sample records 300,000 to 450,000 clones, about 88% being singletons. The material sequenced was PBMCs or T cells enriched from blood (not recorded which). These receptors all come from a young woman who had recovered from COVID-19. CDR3s leave out the opening cysteine and the closing phenylalanine or tryptophan. D genes are given only for firm matches.

d_call v_call cdr3_aa
- TRBV4-2 ASSQDSIGRGFSYEQY
- TRBV11-2 ASSSLYEQY
TRBD1 TRBV11-2 ASSFGTVEAF
- TRBV28 ASSSIEQGVETQY
- TRBV7-9 ASSLDPSYEQY
- TRBV30 AWSRRGRGETQY
TRBD2 TRBV2 ASSDSSSGYNEQF
- TRBV5-1 ASSLGQGPYEQY
- TRBV2 ASSEHPGASGNTIY
TRBD1 TRBV30 AWSLPGTVYNSPLH
- TRBV29-1 SAKDSLNTGELF
TRBD1 TRBV28 ASSSRQGLTLSNQPQH
- TRBV5-1 ASSLAQGIDYGYT
TRBD2 TRBV27 ASNSKGSGGAENEQF
TRBD1 TRBV15 ATSIDRQGTYEQY
- TRBV5-4 ASSPRVGGNEQF
- TRBV7-2 ASSPAWGRWTEAF
TRBD1 TRBV6-5 ASSLDRGRGYT
- TRBV6-5 ASSATAYEQY
- TRBV6-2/TRBV6-3 ASSRRGFNEQY
- TRBV6-6 ASSPYVQGTRPQQETQY
- TRBV28 ATGPLREDGNTIY
- TRBV11-2 ASSPERVEGNIQY
TRBD2 TRBV7-3 ASSIRGGEDTQY
- TRBV5-1 ASSLDRTHYEQY
- TRBV24-1 ATSNGGGNQPQH
TRBD1 TRBV4-3 ASSDGTGSQPQH
- TRBV19 ASSIWGEGTEAF
TRBD1 TRBV5-6 ASSLGQGGRSAYEQY
- TRBV19 ASSISFSDSRNQPQH
- TRBV4-3 ASSSEITDTQY
- TRBV10-3 AISDAGEGNTEAF
- TRBV6-5 ASSQTADGYT
- TRBV7-6 ASSLEEGTTEAF
- TRBV28 ASRDSSTDTQY
TRBD1 TRBV28 ASSLSTGTGTYNEQF
- TRBV7-9 ASSLVDTTVSGNTIY
TRBD1 TRBV6-4 ASSPGQGGYGYT
TRBD1 TRBV6-5 ASSRGQGPYEQY
- TRBV29-1 SVEDPTGSSYEQY
- TRBV12-3/TRBV12-4 ASSLKGTRAF
TRBD1 TRBV4-1 ASSQDSTGDEKLF
TRBD2 TRBV7-9 ASSSRTSGGTETQY
- TRBV2 ASQIQGWQETQY
- TRBV4-3 ASSQGNSGSPYGYT
TRBD1 TRBV7-2 ASSLDGRTGGGYT
- TRBV7-9 ASNSMNTEAF
TRBD2 TRBV7-2 ASSLDAGGQINEQF
TRBD1 TRBV9 ASSVEKQGVNTGELF
- TRBV7-2 ASSLTRRNTEAF
- TRBV25-1 ASQGKGTLGYT
TRBD1 TRBV30 ASMDRASSYEQY